This T cell receptor beta chain stems from a study of blood T cell repertoires in COVID-19. Study as a whole: From T cells, B-cell-depleted T cells, or PBMCs came the material, which was cDNA or gDNA.

In the original analysis: Estimates of nucleated cell counts were drawn from the amplification of reference gene primers. The protocol was immunoSEQ multiplex PCR, while the TCRdb copy is restricted to in-frame clones and leaves out a portion. V, J and clone size reflect that table, while D and trimming were determined from the DNA. This table has about 130,000 clones, roughly 80% appearing once. The CDR3 contains 15 residues. Germline V gene sequence: CDR1 ENHRY, CDR2 SYGVKD. The V segment lost 7 bases and the J segment 2 bases; nucleotides outside the gene matches: 6. Donors of Cohort 3 who recovered were those that had two negative PCRs, clearance, or symptom resolution.

The sample was PBMCs or T cells enriched from blood (not recorded which). This sequence joins TRBV10-3 and TRBJ2-3, with 10 bases identical to TRBD1. This receptor was obtained from a man over 45 who had recovered from COVID-19. In nucleotides, the CDR3 is TGTGCCATCACTTCGGGACAGGGGAACACAGATACGCAGTATTTT. Amino acid sequence: CAITSGQGNTDTQYF.